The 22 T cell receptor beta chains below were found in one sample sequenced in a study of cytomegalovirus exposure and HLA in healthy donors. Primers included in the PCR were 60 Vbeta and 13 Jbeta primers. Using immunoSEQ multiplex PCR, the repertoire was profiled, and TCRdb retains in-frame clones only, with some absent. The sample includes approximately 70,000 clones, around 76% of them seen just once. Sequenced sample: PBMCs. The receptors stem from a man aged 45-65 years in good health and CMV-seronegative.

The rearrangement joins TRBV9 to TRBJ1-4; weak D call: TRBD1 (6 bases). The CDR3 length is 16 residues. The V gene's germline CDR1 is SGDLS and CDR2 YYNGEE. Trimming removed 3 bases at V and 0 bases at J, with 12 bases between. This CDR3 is CASSGRDKATNEKLFF. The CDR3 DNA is TGTGCCAGCAGCGGCCGGGACAAAGCAACTAATGAAAAACTGTTTTTT.

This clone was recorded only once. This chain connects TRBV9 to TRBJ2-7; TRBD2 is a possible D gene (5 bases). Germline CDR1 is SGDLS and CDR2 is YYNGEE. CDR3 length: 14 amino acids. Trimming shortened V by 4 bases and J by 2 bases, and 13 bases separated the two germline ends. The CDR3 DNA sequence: TGTGCCAGCAGCCAAACGACGGGGACCTACGAGCAGTACTTC. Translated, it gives CASSQTTGTYEQYF.

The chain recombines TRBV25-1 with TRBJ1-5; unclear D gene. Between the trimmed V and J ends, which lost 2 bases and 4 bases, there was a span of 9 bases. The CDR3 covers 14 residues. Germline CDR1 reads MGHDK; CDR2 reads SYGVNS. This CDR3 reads CASSEGQPNQPQHF. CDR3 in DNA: TGTGCCAGCAGTGAAGGGCAACCTAATCAGCCCCAGCATTTT.

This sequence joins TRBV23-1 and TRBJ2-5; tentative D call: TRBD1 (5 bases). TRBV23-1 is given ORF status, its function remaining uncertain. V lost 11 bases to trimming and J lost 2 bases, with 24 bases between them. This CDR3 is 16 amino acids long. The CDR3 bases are TGCGCCCATACAAATAAGGACATCGAATCGCAAGAGACCCAGTACTTC. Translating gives CAHTNKDIESQETQYF.

CDR3 sequence reads: CACRDRVGQPQHF. CDR3 nucleotide sequence: TGTGCCTGTAGGGACAGGGTCGGTCAGCCCCAGCATTTT. The gene calls are TRBV30 and TRBJ1-5; TRBD1 matches 9 bases. With 6 bases clipped from V and 6 bases from J, the junction kept 6 bases outside the gene matches. The CDR3 is 13 residues long. CDR1 is GTSNPN and CDR2 is SVGIG in the germline V gene (reference sequence).

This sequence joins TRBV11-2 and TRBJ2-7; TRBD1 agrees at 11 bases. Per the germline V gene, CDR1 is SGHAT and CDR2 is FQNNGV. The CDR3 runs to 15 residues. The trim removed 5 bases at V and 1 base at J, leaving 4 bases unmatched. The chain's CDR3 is CASSAGTGGSYEQYF. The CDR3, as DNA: TGTGCCAGCAGCGCCGGGACAGGGGGTTCCTACGAGCAGTACTTC. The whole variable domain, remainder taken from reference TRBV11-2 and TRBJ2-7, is EAGVAQSPRYKIIEKRQSVAFWCNPISGHATLYWYQQILGQGPKLLIQFQNNGVVDDSQLPKDRFSAERLKGVDSTLKIQPAKLEDSAVYLCASSAGTGGSYEQYFGPGTRLTVT.

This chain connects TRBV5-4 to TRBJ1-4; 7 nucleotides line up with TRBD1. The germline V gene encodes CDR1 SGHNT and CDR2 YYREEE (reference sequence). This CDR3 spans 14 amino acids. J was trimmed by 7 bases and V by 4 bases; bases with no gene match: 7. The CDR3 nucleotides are TGTGCCAGCAGCATGAGACAGGGATCTGAAAAACTGTTTTTT. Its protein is CASSMRQGSEKLFF.

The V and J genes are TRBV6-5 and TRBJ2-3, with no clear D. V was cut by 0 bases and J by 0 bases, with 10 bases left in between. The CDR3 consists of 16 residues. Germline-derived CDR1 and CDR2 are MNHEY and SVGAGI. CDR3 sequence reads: CASSYSAHISTDTQYF. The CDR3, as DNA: TGTGCCAGCAGTTACTCTGCGCATATTAGCACAGATACGCAGTATTTT.

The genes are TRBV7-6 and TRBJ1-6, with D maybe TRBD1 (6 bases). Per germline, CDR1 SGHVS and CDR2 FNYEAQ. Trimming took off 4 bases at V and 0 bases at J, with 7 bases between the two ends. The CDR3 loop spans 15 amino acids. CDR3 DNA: TGTGCCAGCAGCTCGGACAGCTCCTATAATTCACCCCTCCACTTT. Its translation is CASSSDSSYNSPLHF.

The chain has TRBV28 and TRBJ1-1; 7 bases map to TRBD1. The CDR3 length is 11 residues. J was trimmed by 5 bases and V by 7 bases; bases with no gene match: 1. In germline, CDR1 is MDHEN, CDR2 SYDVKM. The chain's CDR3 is CASNRGTEAFF. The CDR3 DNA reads TGTGCCAGCAACAGGGGAACTGAAGCTTTCTTT.

This CDR3 is CARSSTTSSDEQFF. CDR3 coding DNA: TGTGCCAGAAGCTCGACGACTAGCAGCGATGAGCAGTTCTTC. The J gene is TRBJ2-1, the V gene TRBV7-5; the tabulated D call, TRBD2, remains unverified against the DNA. TRBV7-5 is noted as a pseudogene. The CDR3 consists of 14 residues.

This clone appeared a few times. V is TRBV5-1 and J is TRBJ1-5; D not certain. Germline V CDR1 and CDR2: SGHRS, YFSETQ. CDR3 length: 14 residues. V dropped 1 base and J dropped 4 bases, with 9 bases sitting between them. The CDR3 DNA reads TGCGCCAGCAGCTTGACATCGGGGAATCAGCCCCAGCATTTT. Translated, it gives CASSLTSGNQPQHF.

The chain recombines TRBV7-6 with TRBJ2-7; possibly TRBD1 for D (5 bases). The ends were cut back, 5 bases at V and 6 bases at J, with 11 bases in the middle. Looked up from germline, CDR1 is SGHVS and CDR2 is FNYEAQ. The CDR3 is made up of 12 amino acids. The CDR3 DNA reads TGTGCCAGCAGCCAAGCAGGGCCCGAGCAGTACTTC. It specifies CASSQAGPEQYF.

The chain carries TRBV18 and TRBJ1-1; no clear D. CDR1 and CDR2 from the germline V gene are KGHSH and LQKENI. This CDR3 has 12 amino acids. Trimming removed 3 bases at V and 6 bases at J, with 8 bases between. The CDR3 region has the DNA TGTGCCAGCTCACCTATCCTCGCTGAAGCTTTCTTT. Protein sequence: CASSPILAEAFF.

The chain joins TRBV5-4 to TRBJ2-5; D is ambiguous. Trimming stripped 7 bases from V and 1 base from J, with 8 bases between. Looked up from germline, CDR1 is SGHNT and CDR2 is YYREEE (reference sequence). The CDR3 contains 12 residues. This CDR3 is CASSFRQETQYF. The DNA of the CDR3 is TGTGCCAGCTCTTTCCGCCAAGAGACCCAGTACTTC.

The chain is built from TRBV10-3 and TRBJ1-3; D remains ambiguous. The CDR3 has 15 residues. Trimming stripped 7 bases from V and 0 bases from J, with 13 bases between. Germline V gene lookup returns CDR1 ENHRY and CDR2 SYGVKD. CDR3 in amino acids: CAITPDSFSGNTIYF. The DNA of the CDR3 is TGTGCCATCACGCCCGACTCCTTCTCTGGAAACACCATATATTTT.

CDR3: CAIGGGSGDQNV. DNA of the CDR3: TGTGCCATCGGGGGGGGTAGCGGAGACCAAAACGTC. This rearrangement joins TRBV10-3 to TRBJ2-7, with 7 bases identical to TRBD2. Germline V CDR1 and CDR2: ENHRY, SYGVKD. The CDR3 contains 12 residues.

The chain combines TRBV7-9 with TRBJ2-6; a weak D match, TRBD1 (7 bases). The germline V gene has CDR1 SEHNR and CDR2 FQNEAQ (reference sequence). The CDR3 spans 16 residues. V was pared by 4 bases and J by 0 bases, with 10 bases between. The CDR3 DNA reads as TGTGCCAGCAGCTCAGGGGGGAGCTCTGGGGCCAACGTCCTGACTTTC. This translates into CASSSGGSSGANVLTF.

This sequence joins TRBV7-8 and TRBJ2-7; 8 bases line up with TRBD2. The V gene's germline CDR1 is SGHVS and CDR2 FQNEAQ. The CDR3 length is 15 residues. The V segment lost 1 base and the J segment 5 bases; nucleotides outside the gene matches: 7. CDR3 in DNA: TGTGCCAGCAGCTTAGAACAGCGGGAGCTCGACGAGCAGTACTTC. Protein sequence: CASSLEQRELDEQYF.

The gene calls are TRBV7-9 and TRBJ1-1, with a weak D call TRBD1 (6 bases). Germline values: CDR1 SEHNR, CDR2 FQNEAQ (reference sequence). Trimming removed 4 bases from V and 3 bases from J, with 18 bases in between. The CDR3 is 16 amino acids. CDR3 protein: CASSWGVAGAHTEAFF. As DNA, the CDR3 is TGTGCCAGCAGCTGGGGGGTAGCGGGGGCGCACACTGAAGCTTTCTTT.

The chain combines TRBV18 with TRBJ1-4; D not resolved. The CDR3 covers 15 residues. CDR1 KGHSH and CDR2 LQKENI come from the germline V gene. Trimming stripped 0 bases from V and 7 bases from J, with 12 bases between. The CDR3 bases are TGTGCCAGCTCACCACCATTACCTGGGAGTGAAAAACTGTTTTTT. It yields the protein CASSPPLPGSEKLFF.

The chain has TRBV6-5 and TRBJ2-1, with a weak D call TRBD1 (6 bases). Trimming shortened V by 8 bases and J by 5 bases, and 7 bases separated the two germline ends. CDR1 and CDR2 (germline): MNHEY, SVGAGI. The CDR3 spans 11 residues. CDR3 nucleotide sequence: TGTGCCAGCGGGGGCAACAATGAGCAGTTCTTC. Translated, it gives CASGGNNEQFF.